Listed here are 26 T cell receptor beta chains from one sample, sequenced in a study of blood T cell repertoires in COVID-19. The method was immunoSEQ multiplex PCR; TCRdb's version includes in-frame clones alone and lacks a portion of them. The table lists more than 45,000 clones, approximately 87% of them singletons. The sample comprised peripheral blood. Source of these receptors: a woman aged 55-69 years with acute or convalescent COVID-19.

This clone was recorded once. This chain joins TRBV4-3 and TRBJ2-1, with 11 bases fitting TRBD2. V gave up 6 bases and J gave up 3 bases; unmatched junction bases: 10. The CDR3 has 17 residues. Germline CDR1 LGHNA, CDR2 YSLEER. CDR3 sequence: CASSPQGLAGVYNEQFF. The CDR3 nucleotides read TGCGCCAGCAGTCCCCAAGGACTAGCGGGCGTCTACAATGAGCAGTTCTTC.

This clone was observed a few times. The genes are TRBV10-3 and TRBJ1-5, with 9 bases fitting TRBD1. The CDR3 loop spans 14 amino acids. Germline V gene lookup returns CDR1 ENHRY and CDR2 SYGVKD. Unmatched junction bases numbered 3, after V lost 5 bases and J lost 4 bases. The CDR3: CAISTGGGNQPQHF. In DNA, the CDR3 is TGTGCCATCAGTACAGGGGGCGGTAATCAGCCCCAGCATTTT.

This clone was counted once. CDR3 sequence (DNA): TGTGCCAGCAGCGTAGAAGGACAGGGGAGGGAGACCCAGTACTTC. Translated: CASSVEGQGRETQYF. V gene TRBV9 combines with J gene TRBJ2-5; 9 bases match TRBD1. The CDR3 spans 15 residues. CDR1 and CDR2 from the germline V gene are SGDLS and YYNGEE. V was clipped by 0 bases and J by 5 bases; unmatched bases: 5.

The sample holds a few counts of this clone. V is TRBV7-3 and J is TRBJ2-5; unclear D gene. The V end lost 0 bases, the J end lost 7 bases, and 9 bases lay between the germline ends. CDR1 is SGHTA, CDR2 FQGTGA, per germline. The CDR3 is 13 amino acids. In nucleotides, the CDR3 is TGTGCCAGCAGCTTAACGATGTCAGGGACCCAGTACTTC. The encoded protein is CASSLTMSGTQYF.

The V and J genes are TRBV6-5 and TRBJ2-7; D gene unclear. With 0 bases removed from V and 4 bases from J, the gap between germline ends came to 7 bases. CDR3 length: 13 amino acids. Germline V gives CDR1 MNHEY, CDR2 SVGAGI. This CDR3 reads CASSYSIRYEQYF. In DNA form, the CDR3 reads TGTGCCAGCAGTTACTCTATTCGTTACGAGCAGTACTTC.

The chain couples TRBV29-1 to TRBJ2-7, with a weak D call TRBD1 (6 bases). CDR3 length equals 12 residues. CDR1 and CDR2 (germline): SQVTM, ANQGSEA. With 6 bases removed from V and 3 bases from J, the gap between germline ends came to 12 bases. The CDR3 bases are TGCAGCGTCGGACAGCAGCTCTACGAGCAGTACTTC. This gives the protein CSVGQQLYEQYF.

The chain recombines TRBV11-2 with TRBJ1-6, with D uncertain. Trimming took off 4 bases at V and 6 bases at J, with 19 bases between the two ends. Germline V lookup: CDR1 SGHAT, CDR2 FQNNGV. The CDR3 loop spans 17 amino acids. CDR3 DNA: TGTGCCAGCAGCTCACCCTCGTTGGGCGGGCGTAATTCACCCCTCCACTTT. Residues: CASSSPSLGGRNSPLHF.

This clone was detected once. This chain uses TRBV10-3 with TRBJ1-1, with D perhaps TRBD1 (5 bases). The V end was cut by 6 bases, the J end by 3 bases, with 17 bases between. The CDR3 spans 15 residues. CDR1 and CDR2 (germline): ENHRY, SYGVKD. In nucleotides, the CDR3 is TGTGCCATCAGAACCCCGGACAAGGGGCACACTGAAGCTTTCTTT. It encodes CAIRTPDKGHTEAFF.

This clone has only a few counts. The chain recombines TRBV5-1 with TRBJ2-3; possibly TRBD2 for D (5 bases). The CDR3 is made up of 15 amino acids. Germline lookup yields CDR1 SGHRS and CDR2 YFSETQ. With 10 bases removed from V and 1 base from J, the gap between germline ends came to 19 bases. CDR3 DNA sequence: TGCGCCTGTTCCGAGGGCGGAGACCGCACAGATACGCAGTATTTT. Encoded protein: CACSEGGDRTDTQYF.

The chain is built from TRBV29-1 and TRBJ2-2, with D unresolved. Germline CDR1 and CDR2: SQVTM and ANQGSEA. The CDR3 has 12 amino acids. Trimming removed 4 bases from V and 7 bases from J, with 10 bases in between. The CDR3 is CSVVVENGELFF. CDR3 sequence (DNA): TGCAGCGTTGTCGTCGAGAACGGGGAGCTGTTTTTT.

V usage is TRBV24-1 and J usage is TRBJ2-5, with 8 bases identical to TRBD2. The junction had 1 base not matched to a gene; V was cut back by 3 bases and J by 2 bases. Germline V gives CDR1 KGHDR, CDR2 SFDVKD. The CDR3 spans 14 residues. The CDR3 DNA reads TGTGCCACCAGTGATGCGGGGGGACAAGAGACCCAGTACTTC. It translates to CATSDAGGQETQYF.

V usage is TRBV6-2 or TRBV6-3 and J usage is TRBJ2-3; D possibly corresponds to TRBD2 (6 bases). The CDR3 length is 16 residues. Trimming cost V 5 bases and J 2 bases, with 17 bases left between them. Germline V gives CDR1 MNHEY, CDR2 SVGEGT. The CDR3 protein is CASSSPREIPTDTQYF. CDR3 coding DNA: TGTGCCAGCAGTAGCCCCCGGGAGATTCCCACAGATACGCAGTATTTT.

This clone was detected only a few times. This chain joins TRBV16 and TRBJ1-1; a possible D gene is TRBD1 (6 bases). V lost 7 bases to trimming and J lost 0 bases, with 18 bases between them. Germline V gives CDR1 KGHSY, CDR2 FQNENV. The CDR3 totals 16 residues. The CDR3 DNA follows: TGTGCCAGCATCGCACAGGGTAAGGCCATGAACACTGAAGCTTTCTTT. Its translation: CASIAQGKAMNTEAFF.

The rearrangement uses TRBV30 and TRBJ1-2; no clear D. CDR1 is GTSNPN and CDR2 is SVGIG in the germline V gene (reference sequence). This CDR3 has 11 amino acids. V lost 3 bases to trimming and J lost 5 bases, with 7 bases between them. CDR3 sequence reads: CAWRKTYGYTF. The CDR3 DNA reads TGTGCCTGGAGGAAGACATATGGCTACACCTTC.

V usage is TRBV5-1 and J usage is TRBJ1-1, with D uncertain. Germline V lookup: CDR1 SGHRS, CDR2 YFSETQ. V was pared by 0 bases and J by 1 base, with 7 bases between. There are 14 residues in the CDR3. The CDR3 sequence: CASSLGIRNTEAFF. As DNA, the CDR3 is TGCGCCAGCAGCTTGGGAATTAGGAACACTGAAGCTTTCTTT.

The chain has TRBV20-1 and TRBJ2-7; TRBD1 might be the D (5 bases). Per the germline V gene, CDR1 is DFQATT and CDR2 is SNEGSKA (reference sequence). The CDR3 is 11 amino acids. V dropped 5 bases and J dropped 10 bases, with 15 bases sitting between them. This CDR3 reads CSAGAFLGQYF. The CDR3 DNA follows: TGCAGTGCTGGGGCATTCCTAGGCCAGTACTTC.

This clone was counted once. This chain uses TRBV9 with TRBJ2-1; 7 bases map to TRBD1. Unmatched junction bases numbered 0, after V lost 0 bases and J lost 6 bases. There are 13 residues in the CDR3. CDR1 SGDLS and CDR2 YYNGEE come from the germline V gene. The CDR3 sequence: CASSVGDSNEQFF. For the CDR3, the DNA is TGTGCCAGCAGCGTAGGGGACAGCAATGAGCAGTTCTTC.

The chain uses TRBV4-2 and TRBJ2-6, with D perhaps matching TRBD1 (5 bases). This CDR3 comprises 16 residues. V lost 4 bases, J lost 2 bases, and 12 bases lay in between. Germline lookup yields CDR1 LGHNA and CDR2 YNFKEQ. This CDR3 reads CASSRGGDPGANVLTF. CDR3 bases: TGTGCCAGCAGCCGGGGCGGAGACCCTGGGGCCAACGTCCTGACTTTC.

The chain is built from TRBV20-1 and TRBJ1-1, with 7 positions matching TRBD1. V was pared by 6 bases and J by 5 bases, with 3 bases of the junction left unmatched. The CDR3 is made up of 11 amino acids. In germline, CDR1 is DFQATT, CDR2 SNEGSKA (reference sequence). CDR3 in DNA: TGCAGTGCACCACAGGGGACTGAAGCTTTCTTT. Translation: CSAPQGTEAFF.

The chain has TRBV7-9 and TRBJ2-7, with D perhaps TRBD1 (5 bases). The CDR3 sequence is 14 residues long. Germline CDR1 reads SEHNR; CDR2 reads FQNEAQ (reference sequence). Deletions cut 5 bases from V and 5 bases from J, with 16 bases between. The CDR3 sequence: CASSPSTGINEQYF. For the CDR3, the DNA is TGTGCCAGCAGCCCCTCCACAGGAATCAACGAGCAGTACTTC.

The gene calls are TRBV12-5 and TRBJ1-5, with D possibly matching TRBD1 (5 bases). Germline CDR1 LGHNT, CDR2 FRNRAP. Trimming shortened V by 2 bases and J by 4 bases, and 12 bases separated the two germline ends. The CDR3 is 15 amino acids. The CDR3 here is CASGLLGATNQPQHF. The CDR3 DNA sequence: TGTGCTAGTGGTTTGTTAGGGGCCACTAATCAGCCCCAGCATTTT.

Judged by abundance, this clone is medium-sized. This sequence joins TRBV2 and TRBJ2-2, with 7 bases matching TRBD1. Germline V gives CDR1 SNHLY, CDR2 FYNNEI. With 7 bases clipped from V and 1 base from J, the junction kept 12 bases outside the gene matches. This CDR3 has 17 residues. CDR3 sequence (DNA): TGTGCCAGCACTAGGGACCAGACAGGGATGAACACCGGGGAGCTGTTTTTT. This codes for CASTRDQTGMNTGELFF.

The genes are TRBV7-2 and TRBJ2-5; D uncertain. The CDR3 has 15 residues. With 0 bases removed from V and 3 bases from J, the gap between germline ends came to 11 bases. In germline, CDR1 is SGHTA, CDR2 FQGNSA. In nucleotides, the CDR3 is TGTGCCAGCAGCTTAGCGGGCACTCGAAAAGAGACCCAGTACTTC. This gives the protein CASSLAGTRKETQYF.

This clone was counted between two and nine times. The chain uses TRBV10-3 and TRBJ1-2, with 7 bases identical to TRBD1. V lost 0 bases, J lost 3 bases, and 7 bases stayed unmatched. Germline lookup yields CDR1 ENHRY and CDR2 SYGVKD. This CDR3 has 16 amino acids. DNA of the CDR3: TGTGCCATCAGTGAGTCGAACGAGGACAGGTACTATGGCTACACCTTC. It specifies CAISESNEDRYYGYTF.

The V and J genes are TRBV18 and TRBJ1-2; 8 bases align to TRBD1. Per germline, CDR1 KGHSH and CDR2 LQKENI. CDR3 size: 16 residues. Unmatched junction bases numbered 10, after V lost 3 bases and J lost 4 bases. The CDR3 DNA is TGTGCCAGCTCACCGCTAAAGGGACAGGACGTCTATGGCTACACCTTC. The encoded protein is CASSPLKGQDVYGYTF.

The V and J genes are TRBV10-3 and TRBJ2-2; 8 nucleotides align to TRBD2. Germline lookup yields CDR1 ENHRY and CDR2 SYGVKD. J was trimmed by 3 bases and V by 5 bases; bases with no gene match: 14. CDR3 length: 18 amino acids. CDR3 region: CAISSLDSTSVDTGELFF. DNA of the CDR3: TGTGCCATCAGTAGTTTGGACTCGACTAGCGTGGACACCGGGGAGCTGTTTTTT.